This T cell receptor (beta chain) emerged from a study of identifying expanded T cells in peripheral blood. General observations from the study: Across healthy donors, higher total template counts meant significantly greater roughly two-week count variance. Over about two and four weeks, about 15 and 19 clones changed, versus approximately 1.2 between replicates.

Healthy donors had no documented immune events, such as infections, while sampled. For this clone: What it recognizes is unknown.

This table comes from immunoSEQ multiplex PCR, and its TCRdb copy is limited to in-frame clones, with some not included. The sample consists of 45,000 to 60,000 clones, around 81% of them appearing once. The sample comprised blood. This receptor was obtained from a person between 18 and 75 years old in good health.

The DNA of the CDR3 is TGTGCCAGCAGCTGGGCGGGACAGGGCTACGAGCAGTACTTC. Residues: CASSWAGQGYEQYF. The chain has TRBV11-3 and TRBJ2-7; 9 bases agree with TRBD1. Germline CDR1 and CDR2: SGHNT and YENEEA. This CDR3 comprises 14 residues. The trim removed 4 bases at V and 3 bases at J, leaving 4 bases unmatched.